The rows below give T cell receptor beta chains drawn from one sample of a study of blood T cell repertoires in COVID-19. The table came from immunoSEQ multiplex PCR; TCRdb's copy has only in-frame clones and leaves some out. This table holds a few hundred thousand clones, roughly 92% found once. Material for sequencing was PBMCs or T cells enriched from blood (not recorded which). The source of these receptors is a middle-aged woman who had been exposed to COVID-19. Each CDR3 is given with its conserved first and last residue. Fields, in order: V gene, clone size, D gene, J gene, CDR3 DNA, CDR3 protein. The D gene is left open where the match is weak. Clone size is shown for a subset of rows, as once, few, many or a class of expanded clone.

TRBV6-6	NA	NA	TRBJ2-2	TGTGCCAGCAGCCTAAACACCGGGGAGCTGTTTTTT	CASSLNTGELFF
TRBV4-2	NA	TRBD1	TRBJ2-5	TGTGCCAGCAGCCACGACAGGGCCCAAGAGACCCAGTACTTC	CASSHDRAQETQYF
TRBV5-5	once	NA	TRBJ1-3	TGTGCCAGCAGCCGTCTTCCCTCTGGAAACACCATATATTTT	CASSRLPSGNTIYF
TRBV25-1	NA	NA	TRBJ1-2	TGTGCCAGCAGTGAATCGGTCTATGGCTACACCTTC	CASSESVYGYTF
TRBV5-4	NA	NA	TRBJ2-3	TGTGCCAGCAGCTTGGCCCAGGTTACAGATACGCAGTATTTT	CASSLAQVTDTQYF
TRBV5-4	NA	NA	TRBJ2-3	TGTGCCACCTTGGACGGGGGCACAGATACGCAGTATTTT	CATLDGGTDTQYF
TRBV19	once	TRBD1	TRBJ2-1	TGTGCCAGTAGTTCCAAATCCGGGACAGGGGAGTTCTTC	CASSSKSGTGEFF
TRBV30	NA	NA	TRBJ1-2	TGTGCCTGGAGCCTAGGCAACGGCGGGGGGGGCTATGGCTACACCTTC	CAWSLGNGGGGYGYTF
TRBV30	NA	TRBD2	TRBJ2-1	TGTGCCTGGAGTGGGACTAGCGGGATGCATGAGCAGTTCTTC	CAWSGTSGMHEQFF
TRBV20-1	NA	NA	TRBJ1-5	TGCAGTGCTAGTACAGGTTATAGCAATCAGCCCCAGCATTTT	CSASTGYSNQPQHF
TRBV10-1	NA	NA	TRBJ2-3	TGCGCCAGCAGTGAGTCGCCCGGGAGATTTAGCACAGATACGCAGTATTTT	CASSESPGRFSTDTQYF
TRBV21-1	NA	NA	TRBJ1-3	TGTGCCAGCAGCAAATCTCAGGAGGACATATATTTT	CASSKSQEDIYF
TRBV20-1	NA	NA	TRBJ2-5	TGCAGTGCTAGTAACAGGCAAGAGACCCAGTACTTC	CSASNRQETQYF
TRBV2	NA	TRBD1	TRBJ1-5	TGTGCCAGCAGCAAAGGACAGGTCAATCAGCCCCAGCATTTT	CASSKGQVNQPQHF
TRBV5-1	NA	NA	TRBJ1-2	TGCGCCAGCAGCTTGGCCCAGGGAGGGCAGCCTGGCTACACCTTC	CASSLAQGGQPGYTF
TRBV12-3/TRBV12-4	once	TRBD2	TRBJ2-3	TGTGCCAGCAGTTTAACTAGCGGAGATACGCAGTATTTT	CASSLTSGDTQYF
TRBV9	NA	NA	TRBJ1-6	TGTGCCAGCAGCGCCAGGGTAGAAAATTCACCCCTCCACTTT	CASSARVENSPLHF
TRBV30	once	TRBD1	TRBJ1-5	TGTGCCTGGAGTGCAGGGACAGGGGGCAATCAGCCCCAGCATTTT	CAWSAGTGGNQPQHF
TRBV2	NA	TRBD1	TRBJ1-2	TGTGCCATGCCTAGACAGGGTCCAAATCAGGGCTACACCTTC	CAMPRQGPNQGYTF
TRBV15	NA	TRBD2	TRBJ2-7	TGTGCCACCAAGGAGGGAGGGGCCTCCGAGCAGTACTTC	CATKEGGASEQYF
TRBV5-1	NA	TRBD1	TRBJ1-6	TGCGCCAGCAGCGCCAGGGGGAGCTCCTATAATTCACCCCTCCACTTT	CASSARGSSYNSPLHF
TRBV18	NA	TRBD2	TRBJ2-7	TGTGCCAGCTCACCACCGGGGGGGTACGAGCAGTACTTC	CASSPPGGYEQYF
TRBV19	once	TRBD1	TRBJ1-2	TGTGCCAGTAGTATAGATAAGGGACAGAGATATCGAGGCTACACCTTC	CASSIDKGQRYRGYTF
TRBV5-1	NA	NA	TRBJ2-1	TGCGCCAGCAGCGAGAGGAACTACAATGAGCAGTTCTTC	CASSERNYNEQFF
TRBV5-1	NA	NA	TRBJ2-2	TGCGCCAGCAGCTTTTATCAGGGCACCGGGGAGCTGTTTTTT	CASSFYQGTGELFF
TRBV7-9	NA	TRBD2	TRBJ2-1	TGTGCCAGCAGCCGAGCGGGAGGGAATGAGCAGTTCTTC	CASSRAGGNEQFF
TRBV5-6	NA	TRBD1	TRBJ1-1	TGTGCCAGCAGCTTGGTCCCGACAGGGGGATCTGAAGCTTTCTTT	CASSLVPTGGSEAFF
TRBV19	NA	TRBD1	TRBJ1-5	TGTGCCAGTAGTATGTCCCGGGACAGGGGGCGAAGGCAGCCCCAGCATTTT	CASSMSRDRGRRQPQHF
TRBV11-1	once	NA	TRBJ2-1	TGTGCCAGCAGCCCTCCTAGGTCCTACAATGAGCAGTTCTTC	CASSPPRSYNEQFF
TRBV7-2	NA	NA	TRBJ2-1	TGTGCCAGCAGCGAGGGATGGATGGACGATGAGCAGTTCTTC	CASSEGWMDDEQFF
TRBV21-1	NA	NA	TRBJ1-1	TGTGCCAGCAGCAAGCCCCCCACCCGCCGGGACAGGGGGCAAGTGAACACTGAAGCTTTCTTT	CASSKPPTRRDRGQVNTEAFF
TRBV2	NA	TRBD2	TRBJ2-5	TGTGCCAGCAGCGACAAAAGGACTAGCGGGGGACGTTTGGGGGAGACCCAGTACTTC	CASSDKRTSGGRLGETQYF
TRBV11-3	NA	TRBD1	TRBJ2-1	TGTGCCAGCAGCCCCGGGACAGGGTCTTACAATGAGCAGTTCTTC	CASSPGTGSYNEQFF
TRBV9	NA	NA	TRBJ1-5	TGTGCCAGCAGCCGCAACAGCGGGGGAGGTCAGCCCCAGCATTTT	CASSRNSGGGQPQHF
TRBV5-6	NA	TRBD2	TRBJ2-2	TGTGCCAGCAGCTTGGGCGCGGGGGGCTGGAACACCGGGGAGCTGTTTTTT	CASSLGAGGWNTGELFF
TRBV7-2	NA	TRBD1	TRBJ1-2	TGTGCCAGCGGCGGGGACAGGGTTCATGGCTACACCTTC	CASGGDRVHGYTF
TRBV7-2	NA	NA	TRBJ1-5	TGTGCCAGCAGCTCGCAGGCTGTTTGGGGAAGGGGGAACCCCCAGCATTTT	CASSSQAVWGRGNPQHF
TRBV7-2	NA	TRBD2	TRBJ2-1	TGTGCCAGCAGCCGTAGCGGGAGGAATTACTCCTACAATGAGCAGTTCTTC	CASSRSGRNYSYNEQFF
TRBV30	NA	TRBD1	TRBJ1-1	TGTGCCTGGAGTGTAAACGGACAGGGGATGGGTGAAGCTTTCTTT	CAWSVNGQGMGEAFF
TRBV6-6	NA	NA	TRBJ1-2	TGTGCCAGCAGCCTCAGACTGAGGGATAACTATGGCTACACCTTC	CASSLRLRDNYGYTF
TRBV9	NA	NA	TRBJ2-1	TGTGCCAGCAGCCCCCGACTGTCCCAAGGGGGTCGGGATGAGCAGTTCTTC	CASSPRLSQGGRDEQFF
TRBV6-5	NA	TRBD1	TRBJ1-2	TGTGCCAGCAGTCCTGGGACAGGGGGCAGGTATGGCTACACCTTC	CASSPGTGGRYGYTF
TRBV5-1	NA	TRBD1	TRBJ1-2	TGCGCCAGCAGCTTAATTTCCGGGACAGGGCGCTATGGCTACACCTTC	CASSLISGTGRYGYTF